These 8 T cell receptor beta chains originate from one sample sequenced in a study of T cells in Graves' hyperthyroidism and ophthalmopathy. RNA transcripts were the template for amplifying TCR beta CDR3 regions. TCR CDR3 regions were first amplified by RT-PCR with HTBI primers. TCRdb reprocessed the multiplex PCR reads via MiXCR and lists one record per CDR3 protein. The sample shows roughly 170,000 distinct CDR3 sequences, about 17% of them seen only once. The sequencing sample was made of blood. These receptors all come from a woman aged 45-65 years with Graves' hyperthyroidism.

The rearrangement links TRBV19 to TRBJ2-3; the D gene could be TRBD1 or TRBD2 (5 bases each). The CDR3 length is 14 residues. Germline assignment: CDR1 LNHDA and CDR2 SQIVND (reference sequence). The V and J ends lost 6 bases and 0 bases respectively, with 10 bases between them. The chain's CDR3 is CASRWDPSTDTQYF. DNA of the CDR3: TGTGCCAGTAGATGGGACCCGAGCACAGATACGCAGTATTTT.

This clonotype occurred many times. This chain uses TRBV28 with TRBJ2-3, with TRBD2 identical over 10 bases. The CDR3 runs to 16 residues. Germline lookup yields CDR1 MDHEN and CDR2 SYDVKM. V shed 6 bases and J 0 bases; nucleotides not matched to a gene: 6. The CDR3 coding sequence is TGTGCCAGCAGAGATATTAGCGGGGGGAGCACAGATACGCAGTATTTT. It encodes CASRDISGGSTDTQYF.

This clonotype has a handful of counts. The chain carries TRBV5-1 and TRBJ2-2; 10 nucleotides match TRBD1. Germline-derived CDR1 and CDR2 are SGHRS and YFSETQ. CDR3 length equals 19 residues. V shed 4 bases and J 1 base; nucleotides not matched to a gene: 13. The CDR3 spells CASSQFWTGGVGNTGELFF. In DNA form, the CDR3 reads TGCGCCAGCAGCCAATTTTGGACAGGGGGAGTGGGGAACACCGGGGAGCTGTTTTTT.

The rearrangement links TRBV7-2 to TRBJ2-3, with TRBD2 matching over 16 bases. The germline V gene encodes CDR1 SGHTA and CDR2 FQGNSA. Trimming removed 5 bases from V and 7 bases from J; junction bases left unmatched: 12. The CDR3 length is 18 residues. CDR3 protein: CASSAQSGLAGGRNTQYF. As DNA, the CDR3 is TGTGCCAGCAGCGCTCAATCGGGACTAGCGGGGGGGCGAAATACGCAGTATTTT.

This chain links TRBV4-3 with TRBJ2-3; 12 nucleotides line up with TRBD2. Germline CDR1 and CDR2: LGHNA and YSLEER. V shed 1 base and J 5 bases; nucleotides not matched to a gene: 7. The CDR3 covers 17 residues. The CDR3 loop is CASSQVSTSGGQDTQYF. The CDR3 DNA follows: TGCGCCAGCAGCCAAGTTTCGACTAGCGGGGGCCAAGATACGCAGTATTTT.

This clonotype was observed at least ten times. The rearrangement joins TRBV6-1 to TRBJ2-3, with D maybe TRBD1 (5 bases). CDR1 MNHNS and CDR2 SASEGT come from the germline V gene. V was shortened by 3 bases and J by 5 bases, with 9 bases between the two germline ends. The CDR3 contains 13 residues. The CDR3 bases are TGTGCCAGCAGTGACAGGGAACGAGATACGCAGTATTTT. This encodes CASSDRERDTQYF.

The sample holds many counts of this clonotype. CDR3 protein: CASRLRGNTEAFF. The CDR3, as DNA: TGTGCCAGCAGGCTCAGAGGGAACACTGAAGCTTTCTTT. The chain carries TRBV7-3 and TRBJ1-1; D uncertain. Germline V gives CDR1 SGHTA, CDR2 FQGTGA. CDR3 length: 13 amino acids. Between the trimmed V and J ends, which lost 6 bases and 1 base, there was a span of 9 bases.

The CDR3 region is CASSLPTGLNQPQHF. Written as DNA, the CDR3 is TGTGCCAGCAGTCTCCCGACAGGGCTAAATCAGCCCCAGCATTTT. The chain combines TRBV28 with TRBJ1-5; 7 bases match TRBD1. Germline values: CDR1 MDHEN, CDR2 SYDVKM. The CDR3 sequence is 15 residues long. V trimming: 5 bases; J trimming: 4 bases; junction bases outside the gene matches: 8.